A single sample is the source of the 29 T cell receptor beta chains below, sequenced in a study of blood T cell repertoires in COVID-19. TCRdb keeps only in-frame clones here, not all; method: immunoSEQ multiplex PCR. The sample has over 70,000 clones, roughly 80% seen once. The sequenced material came from peripheral blood. The origin of the receptors is a human donor in a cohort sampled during active COVID-19.

The gene calls are TRBV7-9 and TRBJ2-1, with 8 bases matching TRBD1. This CDR3 spans 14 amino acids. In germline, CDR1 is SEHNR, CDR2 FQNEAQ (reference sequence). The junction had 7 bases not matched to a gene; V was cut back by 5 bases and J by 7 bases. The CDR3 sequence: CASSQAQGANEQFF. CDR3 nucleotide sequence: TGTGCCAGCAGCCAAGCGCAGGGGGCGAATGAGCAGTTCTTC.

The J gene is TRBJ1-2, the V gene TRBV4-3; D is ambiguous. The length of the CDR3 is 16 residues. The germline gives CDR1 LGHNA, CDR2 YSLEER. Trimming took off 4 bases at V and 1 base at J, with 16 bases between the two ends. The CDR3 DNA is TGCGCCAGCAGCCCAAGAATTACAGCCCTTAACTATGGCTACACCTTC. It yields the protein CASSPRITALNYGYTF.

The V gene is TRBV28, the J gene TRBJ1-5, with TRBD1 matching 7 bases. From germline, CDR1 is MDHEN and CDR2 SYDVKM. CDR3 size: 15 residues. J lost 4 bases, V lost 6 bases, and 9 bases had no gene match. The CDR3 region is CASSLPDRVNQPQHF. CDR3 bases: TGTGCCAGCAGCCTTCCAGACAGGGTGAATCAGCCCCAGCATTTT.

This chain uses TRBV6-2 or TRBV6-3 with TRBJ2-1; 9 positions agree with TRBD2. This CDR3 is built from 17 residues. Germline CDR1 and CDR2: MNHEY and SVGEGT. V lost 2 bases and J lost 4; bases outside the gene matches: 9. CDR3 loop: CASSYNPRGGKYNEQFF. The CDR3 DNA follows: TGTGCCAGCAGTTACAACCCGCGGGGGGGGAAATACAATGAGCAGTTCTTC.

This clone appeared once. This chain uses TRBV6-2 or TRBV6-3 with TRBJ2-1, with D tentatively TRBD2 (5 bases). The germline V gene encodes CDR1 MNHEY and CDR2 SVGEGT. V was cut by 7 bases and J by 3 bases, with 16 bases left in between. CDR3 length equals 15 residues. CDR3 region: CASTPGVGRYNEQFF. DNA of the CDR3: TGTGCCAGCACCCCCGGGGTTGGGCGCTACAATGAGCAGTTCTTC.

The chain recombines TRBV7-9 with TRBJ2-1; TRBD2 is a possible D gene (5 bases). Germline loops: CDR1 SEHNR, CDR2 FQNEAQ (reference sequence). V was clipped by 4 bases and J by 8 bases, with 18 bases between them. The CDR3 totals 15 residues. CDR3 in DNA: TGTGCCAGCAGCTCCAAGCGGCGCCTCGGGCATGAGCAGTTCTTC. Its translation: CASSSKRRLGHEQFF. The variable domain in full, with the rest retrieved from reference TRBV7-9 and TRBJ2-1, is DTGVSQNPRHKITKRGQNVTFRCDPISEHNRLYWYRQTLGQGPEFLTYFQNEAQLEKSRLLSDRFSAERPKGSFSTLEIQRTEQGDSAMYLCASSSKRRLGHEQFFGPGTRLTVL.

The chain joins TRBV19 to TRBJ2-5, with D hard to call. The CDR3 length is 14 residues. V gave up 4 bases and J gave up 1 base, with 10 bases separating them. CDR1 and CDR2 (germline): LNHDA, SQIVND (reference sequence). In DNA, the CDR3 is TGTGCCAGTAGTACTTCAGAAATCCAAGAGACCCAGTACTTC. As protein: CASSTSEIQETQYF.

The V and J genes are TRBV6-5 and TRBJ2-7, with D maybe TRBD2 (6 bases). This CDR3 region has 15 residues. V was shortened by 4 bases and J by 0 bases, with 13 bases between the two germline ends. Per germline, CDR1 MNHEY and CDR2 SVGAGI. CDR3: CASSFQRVSSYEQYF. The CDR3 coding sequence is TGTGCCAGCAGTTTTCAGCGGGTGAGCTCCTACGAGCAGTACTTC.

V and J are TRBV2 and TRBJ2-7; D remains ambiguous. Germline values: CDR1 SNHLY, CDR2 FYNNEI. CDR3 size: 13 residues. Trimming pared 7 bases from V and 4 bases from J, leaving 14 bases between. CDR3 bases: TGTGCCAGCACCTCGGTATCTGATTACGAGCAGTACTTC. This gives the protein CASTSVSDYEQYF.

This clone was counted once. The chain combines TRBV28 with TRBJ2-1, with D maybe TRBD2 (6 bases). Germline loops: CDR1 MDHEN, CDR2 SYDVKM. Trimming removed 4 bases at V and 3 bases at J, with 13 bases between. The CDR3 is made up of 15 amino acids. CDR3 in amino acids: CASSYGRPNYNEQFF. CDR3 bases: TGTGCCAGCAGTTATGGGAGGCCCAACTACAATGAGCAGTTCTTC. Full variable domain (rest looked up from reference TRBV28 and TRBJ2-1): DVKVTQSSRYLVKRTGEKVFLECVQDMDHENMFWYRQDPGLGLRLIYFSYDVKMKEKGDIPEGYSVSREKKERFSLILESASTNQTSMYLCASSYGRPNYNEQFFGPGTRLTVL.

The rearrangement uses TRBV28 and TRBJ2-7, with D hard to call. With 8 bases removed from V and 2 bases from J, the gap between germline ends came to 13 bases. CDR1 and CDR2 (germline): MDHEN, SYDVKM. This CDR3 comprises 13 residues. The chain's CDR3 is CASVITNPYEQYF. The CDR3 nucleotides read TGTGCCAGCGTCATCACTAACCCCTACGAGCAGTACTTC. Full variable domain (rest looked up from reference TRBV28 and TRBJ2-7): DVKVTQSSRYLVKRTGEKVFLECVQDMDHENMFWYRQDPGLGLRLIYFSYDVKMKEKGDIPEGYSVSREKKERFSLILESASTNQTSMYLCASVITNPYEQYFGPGTRLTVT.

The J gene is TRBJ2-3, the V gene TRBV4-1; D unclear. This CDR3 is built from 15 residues. Germline values: CDR1 MGHRA, CDR2 YSYEKL. Trimming took 1 base from V and 0 from J, leaving 8 bases between them. The CDR3 sequence is CASSQVISSTDTQYF. For the CDR3, the DNA is TGCGCCAGCAGCCAAGTTATATCGAGCACAGATACGCAGTATTTT.

This clone was counted a single time. DNA of the CDR3: TGCAGCGTAGGCCTGAGGGATCAGGGGACCTTCTACGAGCAGTACTTC. This codes for CSVGLRDQGTFYEQYF. The chain combines TRBV29-1 with TRBJ2-7; D perhaps matches TRBD1 (6 bases). Germline CDR1 is SQVTM and CDR2 is ANQGSEA. The V end lost 6 bases, the J end lost 3 bases, and 24 bases lay between the germline ends. The CDR3 runs 16 residues.

This sequence joins TRBV4-2 and TRBJ1-2, with unresolved D. The CDR3 runs 17 residues. Germline CDR1 is LGHNA and CDR2 is YNFKEQ. The V and J ends lost 0 bases and 1 base respectively, with 15 bases between them. The CDR3 coding sequence is TGTGCCAGCAGCCAAGATCTGACAACGCTTCGTAACTATGGCTACACCTTC. Its protein product is CASSQDLTTLRNYGYTF.

This rearrangement joins TRBV29-1 to TRBJ2-2, with 9 bases fitting TRBD1. V lost 5 bases and J lost 7; bases outside the gene matches: 11. Germline CDR1 SQVTM, CDR2 ANQGSEA. The CDR3 extends over 15 amino acids. The CDR3 sequence is CSVLMGQGLGGELFF. The DNA of the CDR3 is TGCAGCGTTTTAATGGGACAGGGATTGGGCGGGGAGCTGTTTTTT.

About this clone: An end of the junction does not agree with germline; a read error may underlie this. The chain has TRBV7-7 and TRBJ2-1; 10 positions match TRBD1. Germline lookup yields CDR1 SSHAT and CDR2 FNYEAQ (reference sequence). This CDR3 region has 16 residues. The CDR3 sequence is CASSSSRQGARNEQFF. CDR3 bases: TGTGCTAGCAGCTCATCCCGACAGGGGGCGCGAAATGAGCAGTTCTTC.

CDR3 DNA: TGCGCCAGCAGCATGGACTTGGTAGATACGCAGTATTTT. Translation gives CASSMDLVDTQYF. This chain uses TRBV5-1 with TRBJ2-3, with a weak D call TRBD2 (5 bases). The CDR3 sequence is 13 residues long. With 4 bases removed from V and 5 bases from J, the gap between germline ends came to 11 bases. CDR1 and CDR2 (germline): SGHRS, YFSETQ.

This CDR3 is CASSRDRGRELFF. CDR3 nucleotides: TGTGCCAGCAGCCGGGACAGGGGTCGGGAGCTGTTTTTT. The J gene is TRBJ2-2, the V gene TRBV14, with 10 positions matching TRBD1. The CDR3 length is 13 residues. V shed 4 bases, J shed 9 bases, and the junction held 2 bases outside the gene matches. The V gene's germline CDR1 is SGHDN and CDR2 FVKESK.

V and J are TRBV12-3 or TRBV12-4 and TRBJ1-2; TRBD1 agrees at 7 bases. Unmatched junction bases numbered 4, after V lost 3 bases and J lost 6 bases. The CDR3 runs to 13 residues. This CDR3 is CASSFYRGNGYTF. CDR3 bases: TGTGCCAGCAGTTTTTACAGGGGAAATGGCTACACCTTC.

The chain joins TRBV21-1 to TRBJ2-7; the table's D call TRBD1 went unverified against the DNA. TRBV21-1 corresponds to a pseudogene. The CDR3 covers 13 residues. CDR3 nucleotide sequence: TGTGCCAGCAGGACCGGGACAGGGGACCAGCAGTACTTC. Encoded protein: CASRTGTGDQQYF.

The sample holds one count of this clone. The chain joins TRBV5-4 to TRBJ2-3, with 7 bases identical to TRBD2. Germline trimming cut 2 bases from V and 2 bases from J; bases unmatched to any gene: 5. Germline values: CDR1 SGHNT, CDR2 YYREEE (reference sequence). The CDR3 length is 15 residues. Here the CDR3 DNA reads TGTGCCAGCAGCTTCCAAGCGGGGATCACAGATACGCAGTATTTT. It is translated as CASSFQAGITDTQYF. Full variable domain (remainder filled in from reference TRBV5-4 and TRBJ2-3): ETGVTQSPTHLIKTRGQQVTLRCSSQSGHNTVSWYQQALGQGPQFIFQYYREEENGRGNFPPRFSGLQFPNYSSELNVNALELDDSALYLCASSFQAGITDTQYFGPGTRLTVL.

The V call is TRBV29-1, the J call TRBJ2-7; 9 nucleotides match TRBD1. J gave up 8 bases and V 6 bases, and 8 bases lay outside the gene matches. This CDR3 is built from 12 residues. Germline V lookup: CDR1 SQVTM, CDR2 ANQGSEA. The CDR3 region is CSVDPGQGKQYF. CDR3 nucleotide sequence: TGCAGCGTCGATCCGGGACAGGGCAAGCAGTACTTC.

The chain has TRBV7-2 and TRBJ2-5; D not resolved. CDR1 is SGHTA, CDR2 FQGNSA, per germline. V was pared by 2 bases and J by 5 bases, with 12 bases between. This CDR3 region has 14 residues. The CDR3 loop reads CASSLRPPEETQYF. In nucleotides, the CDR3 is TGTGCCAGCAGCTTAAGACCCCCGGAGGAGACCCAGTACTTC. The full variable domain, completed using reference TRBV7-2 and TRBJ2-5, is GAGVSQSPSNKVTEKGKDVELRCDPISGHTALYWYRQSLGQGLEFLIYFQGNSAPDKSGLPSDRFSAERTGGSVSTLTIQRTQQEDSAVYLCASSLRPPEETQYFGPGTRLLVL.

The chain couples TRBV28 to TRBJ2-2; TRBD2 aligns across 13 bases. V lost 8 bases, J lost 7 bases, and 10 bases stayed unmatched. Germline-derived CDR1 and CDR2 are MDHEN and SYDVKM. There are 16 residues in the CDR3. CDR3 DNA sequence: TGTGCCAGCGGACGACTAGCGGGAGGAATCGGCGGGGAGCTGTTTTTT. As protein: CASGRLAGGIGGELFF.

The chain combines TRBV5-1 with TRBJ1-5, with 8 bases fitting TRBD1. The germline V gene encodes CDR1 SGHRS and CDR2 YFSETQ. With 1 base clipped from V and 2 bases from J, the junction kept 2 bases outside the gene matches. CDR3 length: 15 amino acids. CDR3 loop: CASSLTTGGNQPQHF. CDR3 DNA sequence: TGCGCCAGCAGCTTGACGACAGGGGGCAATCAGCCCCAGCATTTT.

This chain links TRBV28 with TRBJ2-1, with a weak D call TRBD1 (6 bases). V was cut by 5 bases and J by 6 bases, with 14 bases left in between. CDR1 and CDR2 (germline): MDHEN, SYDVKM. The CDR3 is 14 amino acids. The CDR3 DNA sequence: TGTGCCAGCAGTCACAGGGTAGGCCGCAATGAGCAGTTCTTC. Translated: CASSHRVGRNEQFF.

The chain uses TRBV20-1 and TRBJ2-1; TRBD2 matches at 14 bases. V shed 3 bases and J 6 bases; nucleotides not matched to a gene: 4. Germline V gene data show CDR1 as DFQATT and CDR2 as SNEGSKA (reference sequence). This CDR3 comprises 15 residues. The CDR3: CSASGTSGRFNEQFF. The CDR3, as DNA: TGCAGTGCTAGTGGGACTAGCGGGAGATTCAATGAGCAGTTCTTC.

Points on this clone: Other DNA variants within this sample encode the same CDR3. The chain carries TRBV29-1 and TRBJ1-2; 8 bases are a match to TRBD1. The V and J ends lost 7 bases and 8 bases, in that order; junction bases with no gene match: 6. The CDR3 runs to 11 residues. Germline CDR1 and CDR2: SQVTM and ANQGSEA. The CDR3 here is CSARTGRGYTF. The CDR3 DNA sequence: TGCAGCGCCCGGACAGGGCGAGGCTACACCTTC.

The chain has TRBV29-1 and TRBJ2-1, with TRBD2 matching over 13 bases. Germline trimming cut 7 bases from V and 6 bases from J; bases unmatched to any gene: 6. Germline CDR1 SQVTM, CDR2 ANQGSEA. There are 14 residues in the CDR3. CDR3 residues: CSALTSGRFNEQFF. The CDR3 coding sequence is TGCAGCGCCCTGACTAGCGGGAGGTTCAATGAGCAGTTCTTC.